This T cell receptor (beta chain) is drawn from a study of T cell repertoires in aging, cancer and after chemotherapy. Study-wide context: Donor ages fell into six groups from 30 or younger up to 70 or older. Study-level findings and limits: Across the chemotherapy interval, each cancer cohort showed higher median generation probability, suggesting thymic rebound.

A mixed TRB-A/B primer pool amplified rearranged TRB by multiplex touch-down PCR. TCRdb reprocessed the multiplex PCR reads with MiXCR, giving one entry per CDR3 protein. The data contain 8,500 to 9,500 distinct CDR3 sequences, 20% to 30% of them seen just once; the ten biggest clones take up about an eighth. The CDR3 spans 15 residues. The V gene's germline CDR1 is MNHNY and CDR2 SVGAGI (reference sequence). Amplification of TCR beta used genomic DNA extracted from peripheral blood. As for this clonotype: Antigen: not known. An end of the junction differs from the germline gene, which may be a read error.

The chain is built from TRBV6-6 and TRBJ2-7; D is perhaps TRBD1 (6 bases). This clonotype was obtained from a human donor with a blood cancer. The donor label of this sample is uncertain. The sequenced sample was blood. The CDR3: CASSYSPGGRYEQYF. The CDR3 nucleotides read TGTGCCAGCAGCTACTCCCCTGGGGGCAGATACGAGCAGTACTTC.